This T cell receptor beta chain stems from a study of cytomegalovirus exposure and HLA in healthy donors. Overall study context: It was reported in a later analysis that the 95 to 150 validation repertoires used the same platform as the approximately 620 first-cohort repertoires.

The method was immunoSEQ multiplex PCR; TCRdb's version includes in-frame clones alone and lacks a portion of them. The sample holds hundreds of thousands of clones, over 75% seen once. About this clone itself: Its antigen is unknown.

Study observations and caveats: According to the study, 150 to 200 TCR beta chains were cytomegalovirus-associated. The dataset shows that most TCR sequences were rare, while some public TCRs occurred in many donors.

Sequencing was carried out using PBMCs. The clonotype comes from a man between 18 and 35 years old in good health and CMV-seropositive.

This CDR3 reads CASSAGLAGSLYEQYF. The CDR3 DNA is TGTGCCAGCAGTGCCGGACTAGCGGGCTCGTTGTACGAGCAGTACTTC. The V call is TRBV25-1, the J call TRBJ2-7; 11 positions agree with TRBD2. Germline CDR1 is MGHDK and CDR2 is SYGVNS. The V segment lost 4 bases and the J segment 4 bases; nucleotides outside the gene matches: 9. CDR3 length equals 16 residues.